Listed below are T cell receptor beta chains from one sample, sequenced in a study of blood T cell repertoires in COVID-19. Repertoires were generated with immunoSEQ multiplex PCR, while TCRdb's copy carries only in-frame clones and drops some. The profile shows about 160,000 clones, approximately 85% of them singletons. Sequencing used peripheral blood. The source is a man in his forties or fifties with acute or convalescent COVID-19. The CDR3 runs from the conserved cysteine through the conserved F or W. A D gene is named only where the DNA matches it firmly. Where a row states a size, it is once, few, many or the class of an expanded clone; other rows omit it.

v_call	j_call	clone_size	d_call	cdr3_aa	cdr3_nt
TRBV28	TRBJ1-2	once	-	CASGGDYGYTF	TGTGCCAGTGGGGGGGACTATGGCTACACCTTC
TRBV7-2	TRBJ2-3	once	TRBD2	CASSSTPGLAQYF	TGTGCCAGCAGCTCCACGCCGGGACTAGCCCAGTATTTT
TRBV5-1	TRBJ2-7	-	-	CASPRRRASYEQYF	TGCGCCAGCCCCCGGCGGAGGGCCTCCTACGAGCAGTACTTC
TRBV6-5	TRBJ1-5	-	-	CASRPMGQRNQPQHF	TGTGCCAGCAGACCTATGGGGCAGCGTAATCAGCCCCAGCATTTT
TRBV5-4	TRBJ2-1	-	TRBD2	CASSGGLGLYNEQFF	TGTGCCAGCAGCGGGGGACTGGGACTATACAATGAGCAGTTCTTC
TRBV28	TRBJ2-2	-	TRBD1	CASSTGQGAGELFF	TGTGCCAGCAGTACTGGACAGGGGGCCGGGGAGCTGTTTTTT
TRBV11-2	TRBJ2-1	-	-	CASSLIGARAAYNEQFF	TGTGCCAGCAGCTTGATCGGAGCCCGAGCCGCCTACAATGAGCAGTTCTTC
TRBV5-4	TRBJ1-1	-	-	CASSLGQITMNTEAFF	TGTGCCAGCAGCTTGGGGCAGATAACAATGAACACTGAAGCTTTCTTT
TRBV28	TRBJ2-3	-	-	CASSLPGKGVDTQYF	TGTGCCAGCAGTCTCCCAGGGAAGGGGGTAGATACGCAGTATTTT
TRBV7-2	TRBJ1-1	-	-	CASSSRDTNTEAFF	TGTGCCAGCAGCTCCCGGGACACGAACACTGAAGCTTTCTTT
TRBV19	TRBJ2-2	-	TRBD2	CASTGGGTNTGELFF	TGTGCCAGTACCGGCGGGGGAACCAACACCGGGGAGCTGTTTTTT
TRBV6-5	TRBJ1-1	-	TRBD1	CASSTTGGSAFF	TGTGCCAGCAGCACAACAGGGGGCTCGGCTTTCTTT
TRBV6-5	TRBJ2-5	-	-	CASSSRSNGETQYF	TGTGCCAGCAGTAGCAGGTCCAATGGGGAGACCCAGTACTTC
TRBV19	TRBJ1-5	-	-	CASRVPGSGNQPQHF	TGTGCCAGTAGGGTGCCAGGTTCTGGCAATCAGCCCCAGCATTTT
TRBV7-6	TRBJ1-1	-	TRBD1	CASSLAWDREAFF	TGTGCCAGCAGCTTAGCCTGGGACAGGGAAGCTTTCTTT
TRBV5-1	TRBJ2-2	-	-	CASSPTGNTGELFF	TGCGCCAGCAGTCCTACTGGTAACACCGGGGAGCTGTTTTTT
TRBV6-5	TRBJ2-7	-	-	CASTGDNPDEQYF	TGTGCCAGCACAGGGGACAATCCAGACGAGCAGTACTTC
TRBV6-2/TRBV6-3	TRBJ1-1	once	-	CASSGGGRVAEAFF	TGTGCCAGCAGCGGAGGGGGGAGGGTGGCTGAAGCTTTCTTT
TRBV5-1	TRBJ2-7	-	TRBD1	CASSRRPGQGANEQYF	TGCGCCAGCAGCAGGAGGCCGGGACAGGGGGCAAACGAGCAGTACTTC
TRBV29-1	TRBJ2-5	-	-	CSVVEGSRETQYF	TGCAGCGTTGTGGAGGGTTCGCGAGAGACCCAGTACTTC
TRBV11-2	TRBJ2-1	-	-	CASSFEGASYNEQFF	TGTGCCAGCAGCTTTGAAGGGGCTTCCTACAATGAGCAGTTCTTC
TRBV18	TRBJ2-3	-	TRBD1	CASSPMGTGRADTQYF	TGTGCCAGCTCACCAATGGGGACAGGTAGGGCAGATACGCAGTATTTT
TRBV11-1	TRBJ1-3	-	-	CASSYDTLYAGNTIYF	TGTGCCAGCAGCTACGACACCCTCTATGCTGGAAACACCATATATTTT
TRBV19	TRBJ2-2	-	TRBD1	CASSIGTGPYGELFF	TGTGCCAGTAGTATAGGGACAGGGCCTTACGGGGAGCTGTTTTTT
TRBV6-6	TRBJ2-1	-	TRBD2	CASSQHPGTSGGSSYNEQFF	TGTGCCAGCAGCCAACACCCCGGGACTAGCGGGGGGAGTTCCTACAATGAGCAGTTCTTC
TRBV28	TRBJ1-5	-	TRBD1	CASSDRGGNQPQHF	TGTGCCAGCAGCGACAGGGGTGGGAATCAGCCCCAGCATTTT
TRBV12-5	TRBJ1-2	-	-	CASGLARDAGLTNYGYTF	TGTGCTAGTGGTTTGGCGCGGGACGCGGGGTTGACTAACTATGGCTACACCTTC
TRBV5-1	TRBJ1-2	-	TRBD1	CASSTSPGQGRGYTF	TGCGCCAGCAGCACTAGTCCGGGACAGGGGCGAGGCTACACCTTC